This T cell receptor (beta chain) was recorded in a study of T cells in Graves' hyperthyroidism and ophthalmopathy. This clonotype was picked up a small number of times. The germline V and J ends were trimmed by 6 bases and 10 bases, with 13 bases remaining between them. Germline CDR1 LGHDT, CDR2 YNNKEL (reference sequence). This CDR3 region has 12 residues. RNA transcripts yielded amplified TCR beta CDR3 regions. HTBI primers were employed in a first-round RT-PCR of the TCR CDR3. Each CDR3 protein is one row after TCRdb ran MiXCR on the multiplex PCR reads. The table records about 640,000 distinct CDR3 sequences, less than 25% of them present only once. The study based diagnoses on clinical symptoms, serum thyroxine and TRAb, thyroid ultrasound and orbital computed tomography. PBMCs were obtained from approximately 9.2 ml fresh peripheral blood.

The chain couples TRBV3-1 to TRBJ2-1; perhaps TRBD2 as D (6 bases). The specimen sequenced was blood. The TCR sequence derives from a young man with Graves' ophthalmopathy. The CDR3 here is CASSHRLVEQFF. The CDR3 DNA is TGTGCCAGCAGTCACCGACTAGTCGAGCAGTTCTTC.